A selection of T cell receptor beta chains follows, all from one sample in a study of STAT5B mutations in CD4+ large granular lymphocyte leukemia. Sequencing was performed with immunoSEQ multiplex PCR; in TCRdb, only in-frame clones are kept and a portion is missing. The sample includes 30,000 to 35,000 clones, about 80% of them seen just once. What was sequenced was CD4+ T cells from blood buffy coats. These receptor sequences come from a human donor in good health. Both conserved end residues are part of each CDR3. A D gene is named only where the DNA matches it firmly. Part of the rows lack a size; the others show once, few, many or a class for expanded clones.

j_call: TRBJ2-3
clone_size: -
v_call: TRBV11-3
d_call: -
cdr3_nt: TGTGCCAGCAGCTCCAAATTGGATACGCAGTATTTT
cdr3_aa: CASSSKLDTQYF

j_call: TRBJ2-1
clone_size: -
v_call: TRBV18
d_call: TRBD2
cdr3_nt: TGTGCCAGCTCACCGCAAGCGGGAGGGAGCCCCTACAATGAGCAGTTCTTC
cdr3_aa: CASSPQAGGSPYNEQFF

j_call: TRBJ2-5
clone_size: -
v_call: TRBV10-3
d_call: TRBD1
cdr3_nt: TGTGCCATCAGTTGGGACAGGTCGCCAGAGACCCAGTACTTC
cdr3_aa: CAISWDRSPETQYF

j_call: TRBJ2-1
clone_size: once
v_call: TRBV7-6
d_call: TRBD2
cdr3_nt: TGTGCCAGCAGCTTTTCTAGCGGGAGGGTAAATGAGCAGTTCTTC
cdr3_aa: CASSFSSGRVNEQFF

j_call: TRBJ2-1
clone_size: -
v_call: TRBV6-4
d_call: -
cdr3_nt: TGTGCCAGCAGTGAGGGCGCGGTCTGGTCTCCCAATGAGCAGTTCTTC
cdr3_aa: CASSEGAVWSPNEQFF

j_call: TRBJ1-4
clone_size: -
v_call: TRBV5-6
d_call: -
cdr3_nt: TGTGCCAGCAGCTTGCAAAACCCGGGTGAAAAACTGTTTTTT
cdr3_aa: CASSLQNPGEKLFF

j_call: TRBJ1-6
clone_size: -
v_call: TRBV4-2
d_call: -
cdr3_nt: TGTGCCAGCAGCCAAGAAGTCTATGGGGATAATTCACCCCTCCACTTT
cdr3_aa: CASSQEVYGDNSPLHF

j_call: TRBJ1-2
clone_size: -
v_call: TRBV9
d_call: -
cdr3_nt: TGTGCCAGCAGCCCCGAGTTACGGGGGCTTGGCGGCTACACCTTC
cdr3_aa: CASSPELRGLGGYTF

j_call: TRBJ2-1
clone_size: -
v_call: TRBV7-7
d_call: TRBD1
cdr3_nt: TGTGCTAGCAGCCCCATAGTCGGGACAGGATCCAATGAGCAGTTCTTC
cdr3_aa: CASSPIVGTGSNEQFF

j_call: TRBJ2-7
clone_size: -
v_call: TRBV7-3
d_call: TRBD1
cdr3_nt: TGTGCCAGCAGCTTAGAACAGGGGGCTTACGAGCAGTACTTC
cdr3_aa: CASSLEQGAYEQYF

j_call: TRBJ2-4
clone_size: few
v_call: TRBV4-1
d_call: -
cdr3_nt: TGCGCCAGCAGCAGAGACACAGAGAAAAACATTCAGTACTTC
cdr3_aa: CASSRDTEKNIQYF

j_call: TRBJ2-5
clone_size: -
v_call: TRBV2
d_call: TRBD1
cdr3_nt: TGTGCCAGCAACCCGGACAGGGTACGTGGAGAGACCCAGTACTTC
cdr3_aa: CASNPDRVRGETQYF

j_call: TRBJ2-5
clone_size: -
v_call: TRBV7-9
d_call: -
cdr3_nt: TGTGCCAGCAGCTTCGGGGAGACCCAGTACTTC
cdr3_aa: CASSFGETQYF

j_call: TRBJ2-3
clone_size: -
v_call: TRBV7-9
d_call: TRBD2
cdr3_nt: TGTGCCAGCAGCCCCAGGTGGCGGGGGGGGCAAGACACAGATACGCAGTATTTT
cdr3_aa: CASSPRWRGGQDTDTQYF

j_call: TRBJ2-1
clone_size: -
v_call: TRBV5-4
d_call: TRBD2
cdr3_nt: TGTGCCAGCAGCCAACTCCGACTAGCGGGAGGCAATGAGCAGTTCTTC
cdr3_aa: CASSQLRLAGGNEQFF

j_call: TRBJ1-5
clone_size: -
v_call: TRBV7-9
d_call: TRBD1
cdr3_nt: TGTGCCAGCAGCTTCGACAGGGGGAATCAGCCCCAGCATTTT
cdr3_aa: CASSFDRGNQPQHF

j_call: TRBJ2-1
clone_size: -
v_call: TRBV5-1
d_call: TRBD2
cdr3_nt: TGCGCCAGCAGATGGGTAGCGGGAGTGGGGAATGAGCAGTTCTTC
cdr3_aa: CASRWVAGVGNEQFF

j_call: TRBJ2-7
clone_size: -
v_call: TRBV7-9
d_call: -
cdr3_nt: TGTGCCAGCAGCTTAGTCGCGGGAAGCTCCTACGAGCAGTACTTC
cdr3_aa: CASSLVAGSSYEQYF

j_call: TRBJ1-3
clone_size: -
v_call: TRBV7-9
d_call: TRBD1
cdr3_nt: TGTGCCAGCAGCTTAGCCTCGACAGGGGGCTTCTCTGGAAACACCATATATTTT
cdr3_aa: CASSLASTGGFSGNTIYF

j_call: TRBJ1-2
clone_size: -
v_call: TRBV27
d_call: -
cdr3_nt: TGTGCCAGCAGTTTGTCACAGGGACTAGGGAACTATGGCTACACCTTC
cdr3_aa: CASSLSQGLGNYGYTF

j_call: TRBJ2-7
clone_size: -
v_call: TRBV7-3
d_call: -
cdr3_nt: TGTGCCAGCAGCTTAATGGCAGGGCCCGGCCACGAGCAGTACTTC
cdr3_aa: CASSLMAGPGHEQYF

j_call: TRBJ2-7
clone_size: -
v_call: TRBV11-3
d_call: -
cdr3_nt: TGTGCCAGCAGCTCCTCCACAGGGAGAGGGTACGAGCAGTACTTC
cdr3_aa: CASSSSTGRGYEQYF

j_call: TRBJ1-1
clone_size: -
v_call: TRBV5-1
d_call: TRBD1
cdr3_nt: TGCGCCAGCTGGCCAGGGGGTATGAACACTGAAGCTTTCTTT
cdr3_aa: CASWPGGMNTEAFF

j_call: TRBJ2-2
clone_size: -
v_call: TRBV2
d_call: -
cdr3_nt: TGTGCCAGCAGTGAAGCTAGGGCAGGGGGGACCGGGGAGCTGTTTTTT
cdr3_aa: CASSEARAGGTGELFF

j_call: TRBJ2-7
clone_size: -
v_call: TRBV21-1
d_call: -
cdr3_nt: TGTGCCACTTATAAGGGGGTGATCGAGCAGTACTTC
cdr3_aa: CATYKGVIEQYF

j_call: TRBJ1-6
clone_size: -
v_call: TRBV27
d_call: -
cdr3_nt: TGTGCCAGCAGTTCTCTGTCATCGGCCAATTCACCCCTCCACTTT
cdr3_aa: CASSSLSSANSPLHF

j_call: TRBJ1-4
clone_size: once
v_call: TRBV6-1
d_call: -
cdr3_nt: TGTGCCAGCAAAGGTTCTGGGGCAACTAATGAAAAACTGTTTTTT
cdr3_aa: CASKGSGATNEKLFF

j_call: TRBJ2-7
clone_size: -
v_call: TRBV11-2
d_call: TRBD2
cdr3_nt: TGTGCCAGCAGCTTATTGGGGACTAGCGGCTTCTCCTACGAGCAGTACTTC
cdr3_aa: CASSLLGTSGFSYEQYF

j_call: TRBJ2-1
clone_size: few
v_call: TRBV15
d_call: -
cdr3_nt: TGTGCCACCAGCAGAACCTGGGATGAGCAGTTCTTC
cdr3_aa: CATSRTWDEQFF

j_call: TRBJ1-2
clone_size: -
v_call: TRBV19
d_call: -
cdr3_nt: TGTGCCAGTAGTACTAGGGCCTATGGCTACACCTTC
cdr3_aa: CASSTRAYGYTF

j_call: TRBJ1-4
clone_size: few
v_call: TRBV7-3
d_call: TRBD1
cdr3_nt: TGTGCCAGCAGCTTACTCTTCCCGGGACAGGGAAGTGAAAAACTGTTTTTT
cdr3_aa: CASSLLFPGQGSEKLFF

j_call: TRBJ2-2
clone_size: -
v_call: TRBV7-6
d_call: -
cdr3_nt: TGTGCCAGCAGCTTATCGGCGGGGACGAACACCGGGGAGCTGTTTTTT
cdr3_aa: CASSLSAGTNTGELFF

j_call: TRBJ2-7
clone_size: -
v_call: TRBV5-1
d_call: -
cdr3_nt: TGCGCCAGCAGCTTGGCCGGCATCTCCTACGAGCAGTACTTC
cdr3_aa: CASSLAGISYEQYF

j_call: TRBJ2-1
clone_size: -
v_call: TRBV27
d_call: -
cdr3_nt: TGTGCCAGCGGGGGGGGACAGATGAGATACAATGAGCAGTTCTTC
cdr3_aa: CASGGGQMRYNEQFF

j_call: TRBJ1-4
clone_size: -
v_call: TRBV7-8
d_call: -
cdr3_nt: TGTGCCAGCAGCTTGATTGTGGTGGGGCCTAAGAAGCTCTCAACTAATGAAAAACTGTTTTTT
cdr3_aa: CASSLIVVGPKKLSTNEKLFF

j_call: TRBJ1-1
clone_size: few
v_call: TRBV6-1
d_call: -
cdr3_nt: TGTGCCAGCAGTGTACGGATTACTGAAGCTTTCTTT
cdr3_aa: CASSVRITEAFF

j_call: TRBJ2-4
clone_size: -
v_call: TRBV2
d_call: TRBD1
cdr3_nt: TGTGCCAGCAGCTTAGACAGGGGCAAAAACATTCAGTACTTC
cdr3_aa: CASSLDRGKNIQYF

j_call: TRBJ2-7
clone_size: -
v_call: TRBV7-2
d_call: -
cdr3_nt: TGTGCCAGCAGCTTAGGGACAGTTTCCTACGAGCAGTACTTC
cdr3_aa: CASSLGTVSYEQYF

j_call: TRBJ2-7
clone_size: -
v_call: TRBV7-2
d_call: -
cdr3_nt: TGTGCCAGCAGCCTCGACCGTAGGCCTACCGAGCAGTACTTC
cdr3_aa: CASSLDRRPTEQYF

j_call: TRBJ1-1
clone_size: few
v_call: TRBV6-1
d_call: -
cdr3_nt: TGTGCCAGCAGGAAGGAGGGATTGAGCACTGAAGCTTTCTTT
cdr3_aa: CASRKEGLSTEAFF

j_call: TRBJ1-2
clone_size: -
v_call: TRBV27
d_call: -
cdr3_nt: TGTGCCAGCAGTCCGGGTCGGAACTATGGCTACACCTTC
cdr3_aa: CASSPGRNYGYTF

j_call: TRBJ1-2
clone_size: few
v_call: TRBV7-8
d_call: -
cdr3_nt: TGTGCCAGCAGCTTAGCGCAGGGAGGCTATGGCTACACCTTC
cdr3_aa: CASSLAQGGYGYTF

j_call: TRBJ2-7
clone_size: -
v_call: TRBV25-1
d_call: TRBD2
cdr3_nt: TGTGCCAGCAGTGCTAGCGGGGGGAGCTCCTACGAGCAGTACTTC
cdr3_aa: CASSASGGSSYEQYF

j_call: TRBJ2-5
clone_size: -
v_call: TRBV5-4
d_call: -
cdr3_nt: TGTGCCAGCAGCTTGGCCAACCGTTTGGACTCACAAGAGACCCAGTACTTC
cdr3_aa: CASSLANRLDSQETQYF

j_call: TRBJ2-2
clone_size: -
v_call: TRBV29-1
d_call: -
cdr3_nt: TGCAGCGTTAGACCTCAGGCGGCGGCCGGGGAGCTGTTTTTT
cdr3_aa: CSVRPQAAAGELFF

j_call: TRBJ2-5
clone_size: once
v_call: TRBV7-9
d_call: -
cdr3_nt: TGTGCCAGCAGCCCCCCGGGGAGCGCCGAAGGAACCCAGTACTTC
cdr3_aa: CASSPPGSAEGTQYF

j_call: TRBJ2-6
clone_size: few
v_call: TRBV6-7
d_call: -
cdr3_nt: TGTGCCAGCAGTTACGGTGGCTCTGGGGCCAACGTCCTGACTTTC
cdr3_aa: CASSYGGSGANVLTF

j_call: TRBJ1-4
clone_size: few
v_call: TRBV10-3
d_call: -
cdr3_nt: TGTGCCATCAGTGAGTCGGCAGGGCAATACGTAAAACTGTTTTTT
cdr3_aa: CAISESAGQYVKLFF

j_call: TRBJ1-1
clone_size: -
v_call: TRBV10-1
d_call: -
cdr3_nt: TGCGCCAGCAGTCAAGGGCGGGCGAACACTGAAGCTTTCTTT
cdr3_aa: CASSQGRANTEAFF

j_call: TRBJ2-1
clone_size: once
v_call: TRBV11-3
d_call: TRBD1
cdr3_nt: TGTGCCAGCAGCTTAGATCTGAGGACAGGGGTCTCCAATGAGCAGTTCTTC
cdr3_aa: CASSLDLRTGVSNEQFF

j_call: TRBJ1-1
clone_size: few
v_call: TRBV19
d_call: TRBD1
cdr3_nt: TGTGCCAGTACCGATGGGACAGTCAACACTGAAGCTTTCTTT
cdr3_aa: CASTDGTVNTEAFF

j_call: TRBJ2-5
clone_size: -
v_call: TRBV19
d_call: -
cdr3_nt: TGTGCCAGTAGTATGGAACAGACCCAGTACTTC
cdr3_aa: CASSMEQTQYF

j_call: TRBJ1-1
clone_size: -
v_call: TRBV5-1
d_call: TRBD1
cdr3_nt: TGCGCCAGCAGCTTGATGGCAGGGGGCTGGAACACTGAAGCTTTCTTT
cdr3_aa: CASSLMAGGWNTEAFF

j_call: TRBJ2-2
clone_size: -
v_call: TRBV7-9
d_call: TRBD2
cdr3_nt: TGTGCCAGCAGCTATTCGGGGGGGCCCTCGAACACCGGGGAGCTGTTTTTT
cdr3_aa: CASSYSGGPSNTGELFF